This TCR beta chain was retrieved from a study of T cells after yellow fever vaccination. Study context: Low-cell-number fractions were prepared with SMART-Seq v4 Ultra Low Input.

The CDR3 is made up of 14 amino acids. V shed 2 bases and J shed 4 bases, with 9 bases lying between them. The germline V gene encodes CDR1 SNHLY and CDR2 FYNNEI. 5'RACE template switching produced TCR cDNA carrying a universal primer site and UMIs. TCRdb analysed the 5' RACE reads with MiXCR anew, one entry per CDR3 protein. Of nearly 300,000 distinct CDR3 sequences listed, around 10% are singletons. The chain has TRBV2 and TRBJ1-5; tentatively, D is TRBD1 (5 bases). This clonotype was obtained from a man aged 18 to 30 who received the YFV17D yellow fever vaccine. The material was CD4+ T cells sorted from PBMCs, obtained 5 days after the yellow fever booster vaccination. The CDR3: CASSEWGGNQPQHF. CDR3 DNA sequence: TGTGCCAGCAGTGAATGGGGCGGGAATCAGCCCCAGCATTTT.